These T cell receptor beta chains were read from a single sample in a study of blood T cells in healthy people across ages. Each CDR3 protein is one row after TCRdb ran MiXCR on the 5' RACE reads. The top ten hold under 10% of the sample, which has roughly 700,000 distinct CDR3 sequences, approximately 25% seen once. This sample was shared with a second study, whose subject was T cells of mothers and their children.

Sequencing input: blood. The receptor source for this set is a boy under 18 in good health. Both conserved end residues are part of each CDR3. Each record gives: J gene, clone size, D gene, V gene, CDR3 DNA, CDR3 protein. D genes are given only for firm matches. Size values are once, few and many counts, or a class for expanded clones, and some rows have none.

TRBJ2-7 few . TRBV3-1 TGTGCCAGCAGCCAACCCCTAAGCGAGCAGTACTTC CASSQPLSEQYF
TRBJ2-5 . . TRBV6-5 TGTGCCAGCAGTTGGGGGAGAGTGGAGACCCAGTACTTC CASSWGRVETQYF
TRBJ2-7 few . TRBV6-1 TGTGCCAGCAGTAAATGGGGGCAGTCCCCCTACGAGCAGTACTTC CASSKWGQSPYEQYF
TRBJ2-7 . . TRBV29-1 TGCAGCGTTGCGGACGGCCGCTACGAGCAGTACTTC CSVADGRYEQYF
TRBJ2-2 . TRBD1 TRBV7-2 TGTGCCAGCAGCACTCGGACAGGGCCGAACACCGGGGAGCTGTTTTTT CASSTRTGPNTGELFF
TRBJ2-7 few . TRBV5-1 TGTGCCAGCAGTTCTGACGGAGCCTACGAGCAGTACTTC CASSSDGAYEQYF
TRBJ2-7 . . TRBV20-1 TGCAGTGCTAGGGACGGTGCCTACGAGCAGTACTTC CSARDGAYEQYF
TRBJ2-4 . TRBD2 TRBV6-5 TGTGCCAGCAGGCCCGACGGGGGGGATGGAAACATTCAGTACTTC CASRPDGGDGNIQYF
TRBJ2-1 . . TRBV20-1 TGCAGTGCTAGAGATTTGGAAGCTGATGAGCAGTTCTTC CSARDLEADEQFF
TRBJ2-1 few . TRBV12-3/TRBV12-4 TGTGCCAGCAGTTTAGGAGTGGAAAACAATGAGCAGTTCTTC CASSLGVENNEQFF
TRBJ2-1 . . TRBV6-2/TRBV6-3 TGTGCCAGCAGTGACGGGACTCCGGAACATTTCTACAATGAGCAGTTCTTC CASSDGTPEHFYNEQFF
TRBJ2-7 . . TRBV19 TGTGCCAGTAGTATAGTGGGACTTGCCTCCTACGAGCAGTACTTC CASSIVGLASYEQYF